This T cell receptor beta chain was identified in a study of T-cell reconstitution after alpha-beta-depleted transplantation in children. Study outcomes and limitations: Alpha-beta T cells present about two months after transplant were reported to originate from several hundred expanded graft clones. Surviving recipient T cells and thymic progenitors accounted for the high day-60 TCRbeta diversity observed in some patients.

Trimming stripped 5 bases from V and 0 bases from J, with 14 bases between. CDR1 and CDR2 from the germline V gene are MDHEN and SYDVKM. The CDR3 is 16 residues long. The TCRbeta library incorporated unique molecular identifiers. TCRdb reanalysed the PCR reads using MiXCR and keeps one entry per CDR3 protein. The table includes 500,000 to 750,000 distinct CDR3 sequences, 25% to 30% detected once. This clonotype was recorded a few times. The antigen remains undetermined. The material was PBMCs, obtained before TCRalphabeta/CD19-depleted stem cell transplant. This chain joins TRBV28 and TRBJ2-4; D gene unclear. The sequence derives from a boy under two years old with Wiskott-Aldrich syndrome, due to receive a stem cell transplant. CDR3 in DNA: TGTGCCAGCAGTCCCCTGGGCCCTCTAGCCAAAAACATTCAGTACTTC. As protein: CASSPLGPLAKNIQYF.